The clone carrying this T cell receptor (beta chain) was recorded a few times. The antigen is unknown. This record comes from a study of T cells after yellow fever vaccination. Study-wide background: Those fractions that held only low numbers of cells were prepared using the SMART-Seq v4 Ultra Low Input RNA kit.

General study results and limits: A weaker secondary response peaked on day 5, the primary on day 15. Detected again after the booster were most primary-vaccination clones, at about 96% CD4 and 80% to 90% CD8.

Universal primer sites and UMIs were introduced during 5'RACE template-switching synthesis of TCR cDNA. TCRdb fed the 5' RACE reads into MiXCR, producing one record per CDR3 protein. The sample includes hundreds of thousands of distinct CDR3 sequences, roughly 20% seen only once; the top ten take 15% to 20%. The CDR3 length is 14 residues. Trimming removed 5 bases from V and 3 bases from J, with 14 bases in between. Germline V gene lookup returns CDR1 SGHAT and CDR2 FQNNGV. V is TRBV11-2 and J is TRBJ2-7, with a weak D call TRBD1 (6 bases). This receptor was identified in a young man who received the YFV17D yellow fever vaccine. This material consisted of PBMCs, taken before the yellow fever booster vaccination. The CDR3 sequence: CASSHSTGDYEQYF. Written as DNA, the CDR3 is TGTGCCAGCAGCCATTCGACAGGCGACTACGAGCAGTACTTC.